The 10 T cell receptor beta chains below come from one sample, sequenced in a study of blood T cell repertoires in COVID-19. Sequenced by immunoSEQ multiplex PCR; TCRdb stores in-frame clones only, minus some. The data contain under 200,000 clones, 70% to 80% of them singletons. The sample was peripheral blood. The receptors come from a woman between 35 and 50 years old with COVID-19, enrolled during active disease.

The chain combines TRBV2 with TRBJ1-5; a weak D match, TRBD1 (6 bases). The CDR3 length is 13 residues. V was shortened by 6 bases and J by 7 bases, with 13 bases between the two germline ends. Germline CDR1 and CDR2: SNHLY and FYNNEI. In DNA form, the CDR3 reads TGTGCCAGCAGAGCACAGGGAGCCCAGCCCCAGCATTTT. Its protein is CASRAQGAQPQHF.

The rearrangement joins TRBV5-1 to TRBJ1-1; no clear D. CDR3 size: 13 residues. Germline CDR1 reads SGHRS; CDR2 reads YFSETQ. V shed 4 bases and J shed 11 bases, with 18 bases lying between them. The CDR3: CASSPESAALAFF. CDR3 DNA sequence: TGCGCCAGCAGCCCCGAATCAGCGGCCCTGGCTTTCTTT.

The sample holds a few counts of this clone. The chain recombines TRBV2 with TRBJ1-2; 7 bases fit TRBD1. V trimming: 7 bases; J trimming: 5 bases; junction bases outside the gene matches: 10. This CDR3 is 14 amino acids long. Germline lookup yields CDR1 SNHLY and CDR2 FYNNEI. This CDR3 is CASKGAQGYYGYTF. CDR3 DNA: TGTGCCAGCAAAGGGGCACAGGGGTATTATGGCTACACCTTC. Using reference TRBV2 and TRBJ1-2 for the parts outside the CDR3, the full variable domain is EPEVTQTPSHQVTQMGQEVILRCVPISNHLYFYWYRQILGQKVEFLVSFYNNEISEKSEIFDDQFSVERPDGSNFTLKIRSTKLEDSAMYFCASKGAQGYYGYTFGSGTRLTVV.

The V gene is TRBV9, the J gene TRBJ1-4, with 10 nucleotides matching TRBD1. Germline trimming cut 1 base from V and 8 bases from J; bases unmatched to any gene: 20. CDR1 SGDLS and CDR2 YYNGEE come from the germline V gene. The CDR3 covers 20 residues. The CDR3 here is CASSVTPTGGASLGIEKLFF. The CDR3 nucleotides are TGTGCCAGCAGCGTAACCCCGACAGGGGGCGCGTCGTTGGGAATCGAAAAACTGTTTTTT. Full variable domain (missing parts from reference TRBV9 and TRBJ1-4): DSGVTQTPKHLITATGQRVTLRCSPRSGDLSVYWYQQSLDQGLQFLIQYYNGEERAKGNILERFSAQQFPDLHSELNLSSLELGDSALYFCASSVTPTGGASLGIEKLFFGSGTQLSVL.

This sequence joins TRBV30 and TRBJ2-3, with 13 nucleotides matching TRBD2. The CDR3 runs 15 residues. The germline V gene encodes CDR1 GTSNPN and CDR2 SVGIG (reference sequence). The V and J ends lost 2 bases and 6 bases, in that order; junction bases with no gene match: 5. CDR3 in amino acids: CAWSPTSGGVDTQYF. The DNA of the CDR3 is TGTGCCTGGAGTCCTACTAGCGGGGGGGTCGATACGCAGTATTTT.

This chain joins TRBV3-1 (or the pseudogene TRBV3-2) and TRBJ1-5; D might be TRBD1 (5 bases). The germline V gene has CDR1 LGHDT and CDR2 YNNKEL (reference sequence). The CDR3 is 15 amino acids. Trimming took off 3 bases at V and 1 base at J, with 10 bases between the two ends. The CDR3 is CASSQGGVSNQPQHF. The CDR3 region has the DNA TGTGCCAGCAGCCAGGGGGGAGTAAGCAATCAGCCCCAGCATTTT.

The V gene is TRBV6-6, the J gene TRBJ1-5; D is perhaps TRBD1 (5 bases). The CDR3 runs to 15 residues. Germline V gene lookup returns CDR1 MNHNY and CDR2 SVGAGI (reference sequence). Trimming cost V 8 bases and J 4 bases, with 18 bases left between them. CDR3 coding DNA: TGTGCCAGCCGAACCTTGGGGCAGGAAAATCAGCCCCAGCATTTT. Translation: CASRTLGQENQPQHF.

This clone was picked up a small number of times. The chain links TRBV6-5 to TRBJ1-1, with D possibly matching TRBD1 (5 bases). V was pared by 8 bases and J by 0 bases, with 13 bases between. There are 14 residues in the CDR3. Germline CDR1 is MNHEY and CDR2 is SVGAGI. CDR3 sequence reads: CASCNRGMNTEAFF. DNA for the CDR3: TGTGCCAGCTGCAACCGGGGGATGAACACTGAAGCTTTCTTT.

V usage is TRBV18 and J usage is TRBJ2-3, with 8 bases aligning to TRBD2. CDR3 length equals 17 residues. Germline CDR1 and CDR2: KGHSH and LQKENI. V trimming: 2 bases; J trimming: 1 base; junction bases outside the gene matches: 8. As DNA, the CDR3 is TGTGCCAGCTCACCAAGAGTGAGTAGCGGGGGCACAGATACGCAGTATTTT. This sequence encodes CASSPRVSSGGTDTQYF.

V is TRBV10-3 and J is TRBJ1-5, with TRBD1 as a possible D gene (5 bases). Trimming pared 0 bases from V and 7 bases from J, leaving 10 bases between. Germline CDR1 ENHRY, CDR2 SYGVKD. This CDR3 has 14 residues. The chain's CDR3 is CAISESTRQQPQHF. CDR3 DNA: TGTGCCATCAGTGAGTCTACGCGACAGCAGCCCCAGCATTTT.